This entry describes one T cell receptor (beta chain). The PCR was carried out with 60 Vbeta primers and 13 Jbeta primers. This table comes from immunoSEQ multiplex PCR, and its TCRdb copy is limited to in-frame clones, with some not included. The table records 200,000 or so clones, more than 85% of them present only once. These data belong to a study of cytomegalovirus exposure and HLA in healthy donors. The sample was PBMCs. The sequence was collected from a girl in the first two years of life in good health and CMV-seronegative.

CDR3 sequence reads: CASSYTTSYEQYF. The CDR3 DNA sequence: TGTGCCAGCAGTTATACGACATCCTACGAGCAGTACTTC. J is TRBJ2-5 and V is TRBV7-2; D is unclear. The DNA end lines up better with TRBJ2-7; the J call may be wrong. CDR3 size: 13 residues. From germline, CDR1 is SGHTA and CDR2 FQGNSA.